The 5 T cell receptor beta chains below were found in one sample sequenced in a study of identical twins (TCRdb year 2016). Library construction relied on 5' RACE. Reads for this sample came from an Illumina HiSeq 2000. TCRdb cleaned the public reads at Q25 with fastp, built clones with MiXCR and kept in-frame beta chains. Each entry merges the rows of one CDR3 protein and shows their most common DNA and genes. The sample data list 690,000 or so distinct CDR3 sequences, and over 8.5% of these were observed just once. Of the sample, more than 0.75% falls within the top ten clones. This sample was shared with a second study, whose subject was yellow fever vaccine responses in identical twins.

Sequenced sample: PBMCs. These receptors were collected from a woman in her late teens or twenties in good health.

The chain joins TRBV20-1 to TRBJ1-4; 7 bases are shared with TRBD1. Germline lookup yields CDR1 DFQATT and CDR2 SNEGSKA (reference sequence). Trimming removed 5 bases from V and 2 bases from J; junction bases left unmatched: 2. The CDR3 extends over 13 amino acids. The CDR3 sequence is CSAPQGTNEKLFF. The CDR3 nucleotides read TGCAGTGCTCCACAGGGGACTAATGAAAAACTGTTTTTT.

In its sample, this clonotype was seen a few times. The chain has TRBV12-3 or TRBV12-4 and TRBJ2-4; perhaps D is TRBD1 or TRBD2 (6 bases each). The CDR3 extends over 14 amino acids. V gave up 8 bases and J gave up 8 bases, with 19 bases separating them. The CDR3 protein is CASLGGTSKDIQYF. Here the CDR3 DNA reads TGTGCCAGCCTTGGGGGGACAAGTAAGGACATTCAGTACTTC.

The chain uses TRBV27 and TRBJ2-5; TRBD2 aligns across 11 bases. CDR3 length: 17 amino acids. Germline V gene data show CDR1 as MNHEY and CDR2 as SMNVEV (reference sequence). With 6 bases clipped from V and 0 bases from J, the junction kept 9 bases outside the gene matches. In DNA, the CDR3 is TGTGCCAGCAGGCCCCTAGCGGGAGGCCAGTACCAAGAGACCCAGTACTTC. Amino acid sequence: CASRPLAGGQYQETQYF.

This clonotype was counted at least ten times. The J gene is TRBJ2-5, the V gene TRBV5-1; D uncertain. Germline CDR1 is SGHRS and CDR2 is YFSETQ. This CDR3 region has 15 residues. The V end was cut by 4 bases, the J end by 5 bases, with 18 bases between. The CDR3 protein is CASSPTSTIEETQYF. The CDR3 DNA sequence: TGCGCCAGCAGCCCGACTTCGACCATAGAGGAGACCCAGTACTTC.

Many counts were recorded for this clonotype. CDR3 in amino acids: CASSSLPGQGTNEKLFF. For the CDR3, the DNA is TGTGCCAGCAGCTCCCTCCCTGGCCAGGGTACTAATGAAAAACTGTTTTTT. The chain carries TRBV7-9 and TRBJ1-4; D is perhaps TRBD1 (5 bases). This CDR3 has 17 residues. Germline assignment: CDR1 SEHNR and CDR2 FQNEAQ (reference sequence). The ends were cut back, 4 bases at V and 2 bases at J, with 17 bases in the middle.